Here is one T cell receptor (beta chain) with its context. Its specificity is not known. The source of the sample is a study of T cell repertoires in cytomegalovirus infection. General study results and limits: The study found HLA-C-restricted CMV-specific TCR beta clonotypes dominating the ex vivo response.

MiXCR, run by TCRdb on the reads, gives a single entry per CDR3 protein. Of some 590,000 distinct CDR3 sequences listed, about 39% are singletons. Germline V gene data show CDR1 as SGHNT and CDR2 as YYREEE (reference sequence). This CDR3 has 14 amino acids. V lost 5 bases to trimming and J lost 0 bases, with 11 bases between them. Sequenced material: cultured PBMCs, taken from culture after CMV antigen stimulation. The V gene is TRBV5-4, the J gene TRBJ1-1, with TRBD1 as a possible D gene (6 bases). The receptor was isolated from a human donor in good health (CMV status not recorded). Some clones in this sample may be carry-over from other donors' samples. CDR3 in amino acids: CASRRTGMNTEAFF. The CDR3 region has the DNA TGTGCCAGCAGGAGAACAGGGATGAACACTGAAGCTTTCTTT.